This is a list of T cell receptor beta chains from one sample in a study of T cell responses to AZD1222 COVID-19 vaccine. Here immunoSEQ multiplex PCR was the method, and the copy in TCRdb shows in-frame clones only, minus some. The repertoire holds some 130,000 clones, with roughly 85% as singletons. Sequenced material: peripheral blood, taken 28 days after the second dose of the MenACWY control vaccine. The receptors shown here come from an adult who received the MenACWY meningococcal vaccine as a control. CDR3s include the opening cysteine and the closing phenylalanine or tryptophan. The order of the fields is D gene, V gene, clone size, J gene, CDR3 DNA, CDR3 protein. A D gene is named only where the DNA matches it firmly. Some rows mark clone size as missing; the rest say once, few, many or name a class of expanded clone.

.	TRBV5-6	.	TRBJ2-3	TGTGCCAGCAGCTACGGGGATACGCAGTATTTT	CASSYGDTQYF
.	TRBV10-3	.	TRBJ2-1	TGTGCCATCAGACCTGACCAGGGGTCCTACAATGAGCAGTTCTTC	CAIRPDQGSYNEQFF
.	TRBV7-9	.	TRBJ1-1	TGTGCCAGCAGCTATGGGGGCACTGAAGCTTTCTTT	CASSYGGTEAFF
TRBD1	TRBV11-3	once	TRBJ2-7	TGTGCCAGCAGCTTAGATTCCGGGACAGGGGAGCAGTACTTC	CASSLDSGTGEQYF
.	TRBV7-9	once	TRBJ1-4	TGTGCCAGCAGGCCGGAGCGGGAGATGTCCGAAAAACTGTTTTTT	CASRPEREMSEKLFF
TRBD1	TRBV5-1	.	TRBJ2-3	TGCGCCAGCAGCTCCGACAGGGGTCGAAGCACAGATACGCAGTATTTT	CASSSDRGRSTDTQYF
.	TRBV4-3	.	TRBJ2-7	TGCGCCAGCAGCCAAGTAGGTGATGTGGAGCAGTACTTC	CASSQVGDVEQYF
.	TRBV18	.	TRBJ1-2	TGTGCCAGCTCACCTAATCGACAGGCCAACTATGGCTACACCTTC	CASSPNRQANYGYTF
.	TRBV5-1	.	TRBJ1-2	TGCGCCAGCAGCTTGGCTGGGATCGAGATACGCGATGGCTACACCTTC	CASSLAGIEIRDGYTF
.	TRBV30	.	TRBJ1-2	TGTGCCTGGAGTGCCGGGGACTATATCTATGGCTACACCTTC	CAWSAGDYIYGYTF